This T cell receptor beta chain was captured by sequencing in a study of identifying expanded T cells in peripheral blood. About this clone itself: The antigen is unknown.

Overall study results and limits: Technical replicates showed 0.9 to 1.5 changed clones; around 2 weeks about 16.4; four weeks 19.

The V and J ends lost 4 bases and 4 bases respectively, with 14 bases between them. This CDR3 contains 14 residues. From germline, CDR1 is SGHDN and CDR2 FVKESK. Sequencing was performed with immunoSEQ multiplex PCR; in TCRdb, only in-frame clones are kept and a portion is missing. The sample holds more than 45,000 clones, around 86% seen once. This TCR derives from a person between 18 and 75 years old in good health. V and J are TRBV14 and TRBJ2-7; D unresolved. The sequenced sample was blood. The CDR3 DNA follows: TGTGCCAGCAGCCTCGCCGGGCATTCATACGAGCAGTACTTC. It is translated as CASSLAGHSYEQYF.